These T cell receptor beta chains were read from a single sample in a study of blood T cell repertoires in COVID-19. Data came from immunoSEQ multiplex PCR; TCRdb stores just in-frame clones and leaves some out. The sample includes around 190,000 clones, more than 75% of them seen just once. What was sequenced was peripheral blood. The receptors originated from a woman between 45 and 60 years old with active or convalescent COVID-19. CDR3s include the opening cysteine and the closing phenylalanine or tryptophan. The order of the fields is V gene, D gene, J gene, clone size, CDR3 DNA, CDR3 protein. The D gene is left open where the match is weak. The size field is filled for only some rows; it gives once, few, many or a size class.

v_gene: TRBV19; d_gene: TRBD1; j_gene: TRBJ1-6; abundance: many; CDR3nt: TGTGCCAGTAGCCGAACAGGGGACAATTCACCCCTCCACTTT; CDR3aa: CASSRTGDNSPLHF
v_gene: TRBV3-1/TRBV3-2; d_gene: TRBD2; j_gene: TRBJ2-1; abundance: few; CDR3nt: TGTGCCAGCAGCCCCCGGCTAGCGGATTCCTACAATGAGCAGTTCTTC; CDR3aa: CASSPRLADSYNEQFF
v_gene: TRBV7-3; d_gene: TRBD2; j_gene: TRBJ2-3; abundance: few; CDR3nt: TGTGCCAGCAGCCCAAGCGGGGGGGCCACAGATACGCAGTATTTT; CDR3aa: CASSPSGGATDTQYF
v_gene: TRBV6-1; d_gene: .; j_gene: TRBJ1-2; abundance: .; CDR3nt: TGTGCCAGCAGTGAATTCCGGGGGACCAACTATGGCTACACCTTC; CDR3aa: CASSEFRGTNYGYTF
v_gene: TRBV19; d_gene: .; j_gene: TRBJ1-3; abundance: few; CDR3nt: TGTGCCAGTACCGGCAGGGGCGACTCTGGAAACACCATATATTTT; CDR3aa: CASTGRGDSGNTIYF
v_gene: TRBV3-1/TRBV3-2; d_gene: .; j_gene: TRBJ2-3; abundance: once; CDR3nt: TGTGCCAGCAGCCCCGGAGGACTAACTAGCACAGATACGCAGTATTTT; CDR3aa: CASSPGGLTSTDTQYF
v_gene: TRBV4-3; d_gene: .; j_gene: TRBJ1-2; abundance: .; CDR3nt: TGCGCCAGCAGCCAAGTCCGGGGGGTCTCCTATGGCTACACCTTC; CDR3aa: CASSQVRGVSYGYTF
v_gene: TRBV4-3; d_gene: .; j_gene: TRBJ1-6; abundance: once; CDR3nt: TGCGCCAGCAGCCTCGGACTGAATTCACCCCTCCACTTT; CDR3aa: CASSLGLNSPLHF
v_gene: TRBV4-3; d_gene: TRBD1; j_gene: TRBJ1-2; abundance: few; CDR3nt: TGCGCCAGCAGCCAAGGTTGGCAGGGGGCAGGTGGCTACACCTTC; CDR3aa: CASSQGWQGAGGYTF
v_gene: TRBV6-5; d_gene: .; j_gene: TRBJ1-3; abundance: .; CDR3nt: TGTGCCAGCAAGGGGTCAGCTGGAAACACCATATATTTT; CDR3aa: CASKGSAGNTIYF
v_gene: TRBV9; d_gene: .; j_gene: TRBJ1-3; abundance: .; CDR3nt: TGTGCCAGCAGCCTAGATCAACTTGGAAACACCATATATTTT; CDR3aa: CASSLDQLGNTIYF
v_gene: TRBV3-1/TRBV3-2; d_gene: TRBD2; j_gene: TRBJ2-2; abundance: .; CDR3nt: TGTGCCAGCAGCCAAGGGGAGATTCTAGCGGGGGGGCCCGGGGAGCTGTTTTTT; CDR3aa: CASSQGEILAGGPGELFF
v_gene: TRBV5-5; d_gene: .; j_gene: TRBJ1-5; abundance: .; CDR3nt: TGTGCCAGCAGCTTTGCGGGGAATTCTTATCAGCCCCAGCATTTT; CDR3aa: CASSFAGNSYQPQHF
v_gene: TRBV24-1; d_gene: TRBD2; j_gene: TRBJ2-3; abundance: .; CDR3nt: TGTGCCACCAGTGAACCCGGGACTAGCGCGCATACGCAGTATTTT; CDR3aa: CATSEPGTSAHTQYF
v_gene: TRBV11-3; d_gene: .; j_gene: TRBJ1-1; abundance: .; CDR3nt: TGTGCCAGCAGCTTGGGGCGGGGGAACACTGAAGCTTTCTTT; CDR3aa: CASSLGRGNTEAFF
v_gene: TRBV19; d_gene: TRBD1; j_gene: TRBJ1-1; abundance: .; CDR3nt: TGTGCCAGTAGTTCAACAGGGGGGAACACTGAAGCTTTCTTT; CDR3aa: CASSSTGGNTEAFF
v_gene: TRBV19; d_gene: TRBD1; j_gene: TRBJ2-5; abundance: .; CDR3nt: TGTGCCAGTAGTATCCGGACAGGGGGAGAGACCCAGTACTTC; CDR3aa: CASSIRTGGETQYF
v_gene: TRBV3-1/TRBV3-2; d_gene: .; j_gene: TRBJ1-2; abundance: few; CDR3nt: TGTGCCAGCAGCCCTACAGGGATACCCGGCTACACCTTC; CDR3aa: CASSPTGIPGYTF
v_gene: TRBV5-1; d_gene: TRBD2; j_gene: TRBJ2-3; abundance: .; CDR3nt: TGCGCCAGCAGCTTTTCCCTAGCGGGAGCTAAAGGCACAGATACGCAGTATTTT; CDR3aa: CASSFSLAGAKGTDTQYF
v_gene: TRBV30; d_gene: .; j_gene: TRBJ2-1; abundance: .; CDR3nt: TGTGCCTGGAGTGTGCAGGGCGATGAGCAGTTCTTC; CDR3aa: CAWSVQGDEQFF
v_gene: TRBV4-1; d_gene: .; j_gene: TRBJ1-2; abundance: .; CDR3nt: TGCGCCAGCAGCCAAGCCGACAGCGACTATGGCTACACCTTC; CDR3aa: CASSQADSDYGYTF
v_gene: TRBV6-1; d_gene: TRBD2; j_gene: TRBJ2-3; abundance: .; CDR3nt: TGTGCCAGCAGTGAGGGACTAGCAGCCACAGATACGCAGTATTTT; CDR3aa: CASSEGLAATDTQYF
v_gene: TRBV7-8; d_gene: .; j_gene: TRBJ2-3; abundance: .; CDR3nt: TGTGCCAGCAGCCAACCAAGGGGTACGCAGTATTTT; CDR3aa: CASSQPRGTQYF
v_gene: TRBV24-1; d_gene: TRBD1; j_gene: TRBJ1-5; abundance: .; CDR3nt: TGTGCCACCAGTGATGGAAACAGGGGCGGACTCAAGCCCCAGCATTTT; CDR3aa: CATSDGNRGGLKPQHF
v_gene: TRBV6-5; d_gene: .; j_gene: TRBJ1-1; abundance: .; CDR3nt: TGTGCCAGCGAGGGCGTACGGAACACTGAAGCTTTCTTT; CDR3aa: CASEGVRNTEAFF
v_gene: TRBV19; d_gene: .; j_gene: TRBJ2-5; abundance: once; CDR3nt: TGTGCCAGTCGCGGTCGCGGTGGAGAGACCCAGTACTTC; CDR3aa: CASRGRGGETQYF
v_gene: TRBV14; d_gene: .; j_gene: TRBJ2-3; abundance: .; CDR3nt: TGTGCCAGCAGCCAAAACCGGGGGTATTTT; CDR3aa: CASSQNRGYF
v_gene: TRBV7-2; d_gene: .; j_gene: TRBJ1-3; abundance: .; CDR3nt: TGTGCCAGCAGCGTTACCCAGGGGCTGTCTGGAAACACCATATATTTT; CDR3aa: CASSVTQGLSGNTIYF
v_gene: TRBV12-5; d_gene: .; j_gene: TRBJ2-3; abundance: .; CDR3nt: TGTGCTAGTGGTCCTGGGGCCGGCGCGGGGGCCGTAGATACGCAGTATTTT; CDR3aa: CASGPGAGAGAVDTQYF
v_gene: TRBV6-5; d_gene: .; j_gene: TRBJ1-3; abundance: few; CDR3nt: TGTGCCAGCAGTTCTACAGTCAGCTCTGGAAACACCATATATTTT; CDR3aa: CASSSTVSSGNTIYF